This T cell receptor beta chain comes out of a study of blood T cells in healthy people across ages. On the study more broadly: Template switching recovered approximately one barcoded beta molecule for every two T cells. Notes on the study in general: Whereas aged donors had fewer naive CD4+ cells, long-lived donors had more of them and higher diversity.

The authors ran a second PCR of about 6 to 11 cycles using a sample-barcoded 5' primer and a J-beta primer mix. Samples each returned at least 3 million CDR3-containing paired-end reads. TCRdb redid the calling of the 5' RACE reads with MiXCR, one entry per CDR3 protein. This table holds around 790,000 distinct CDR3 sequences, 44% found once. Researchers isolated at least 6 million PBMCs per sample. Concerning this clonotype itself: Its antigen is still unknown.

This TCR was recovered from a man in his 60s in good health. The sample consisted of blood.

DNA for the CDR3: TGTGCCAGCACAAGTTTGGGAGTAGGGACAGCTGATGGTAGTGAAGCTTTCTTT. Translated, it gives CASTSLGVGTADGSEAFF. The chain recombines TRBV6-1 with TRBJ1-1, with 7 bases identical to TRBD1. J gave up 7 bases and V 7 bases, and 24 bases lay outside the gene matches. Germline V gene data show CDR1 as MNHNS and CDR2 as SASEGT. The CDR3 contains 18 residues.